The 6 T cell receptor beta chains below come from one sample, sequenced in a study of T cells in Graves' hyperthyroidism and ophthalmopathy. RNA transcripts were the template for amplifying TCR beta CDR3 regions. When the TCR CDR3 underwent first-round RT-PCR, the HTBI primer set was used. TCRdb re-derived calls from the multiplex PCR reads in MiXCR, one entry per CDR3 protein. The sample shows approximately 430,000 distinct CDR3 sequences, 15% to 19% of them seen only once. Sequenced sample: blood. These TCRs come from a woman between 18 and 30 years old with Graves' hyperthyroidism.

This clonotype has ten or more counts. This chain links TRBV11-3 with TRBJ2-1; D call uncertain. This CDR3 is built from 11 residues. Deletions cut 5 bases from V and 10 bases from J, with 9 bases between. Germline V lookup: CDR1 SGHNT, CDR2 YENEEA. DNA for the CDR3: TGTGCCAGCAGCCCCCAGACGGAGCAGTTCTTC. It is translated as CASSPQTEQFF. The full variable domain, rest sourced from reference TRBV11-3 and TRBJ2-1, is EAGVVQSPRYKIIEKKQPVAFWCNPISGHNTLYWYLQNLGQGPELLIRYENEEAVDDSQLPKDRFSAERLKGVDSTLKIQPAELGDSAVYLCASSPQTEQFFGPGTRLTVL.

This clonotype was counted only a few times. Being one base from a much bigger clone, this may be a read error. As DNA, the CDR3 is TGTGCCAGCAGCTTAAGCGAGAGCGGCAATGAGCAGTTCTTC. Amino acid sequence: CASSLSESGNEQFF. This chain connects TRBV7-3 to TRBJ2-1; the D gene is possibly TRBD2 (5 bases). The CDR3 spans 14 residues. Trimming took 1 base from V and 6 from J, leaving 10 bases between them. CDR1 SGHTA and CDR2 FQGTGA come from the germline V gene.

The chain joins TRBV20-1 to TRBJ1-6, with 8 bases that match TRBD1. J lost 10 bases, V lost 1 base, and 3 bases had no gene match. This CDR3 has 13 residues. Germline V gene data show CDR1 as DFQATT and CDR2 as SNEGSKA (reference sequence). The CDR3 coding sequence is TGCAGTGCTAGAGCCGGGACAGGATCACCCCTCCACTTT. Residues: CSARAGTGSPLHF.

The chain uses TRBV12-3 or TRBV12-4 and TRBJ2-5, with TRBD2 identical over 12 bases. V dropped 6 bases and J dropped 0; count of bases not matched to a gene: 8. CDR3 size: 17 residues. CDR3 loop: CASRQLAGGRYQETQYF. The CDR3 coding sequence is TGTGCCAGCAGACAACTAGCGGGAGGCAGGTACCAAGAGACCCAGTACTTC.

The genes are TRBV10-1 and TRBJ2-2; 7 bases agree with TRBD2. V gave up 2 bases and J gave up 6 bases; unmatched junction bases: 3. The CDR3 totals 14 residues. Looked up from germline, CDR1 is WNHNN and CDR2 is SYGVQD (reference sequence). The CDR3 DNA follows: TGCGCCAGCAGTGAGCAGGGAGGGGCCGGGGAGCTGTTTTTT. This codes for CASSEQGGAGELFF.

The CDR3 protein is CASSLYLGGSGNEQFF. In DNA, the CDR3 is TGTGCCAGCAGCTTGTACCTGGGTGGGTCTGGAAATGAGCAGTTCTTC. The rearrangement links TRBV5-6 to TRBJ2-1, with unresolved D. The CDR3 length is 16 residues. The V gene lost 1 base and the J gene lost 7 bases, with 18 bases spanning the gap. Germline V gives CDR1 SGHDT, CDR2 YYEEEE.